These 8 T cell receptor beta chains came from one sample sequenced in a study of shared clonotypes between healthy human individuals. Sequencing used immunoSEQ multiplex PCR; TCRdb keeps in-frame clones, though not all of them. Here the sample spans about a million clones, about 74% being singletons. Sequenced material: memory CD4+ T cells sorted from blood. Subset specified: CD45RA-negative fraction. All receptors derive from a man younger than 35 in good health.

About this clone: Other DNA sequences in this sample translate to the same CDR3. The chain recombines TRBV28 with TRBJ1-2; the D is unclear. Trimming cost V 3 bases and J 5 bases, with 10 bases left between them. Germline V gene lookup returns CDR1 MDHEN and CDR2 SYDVKM. The CDR3 consists of 13 residues. CDR3 residues: CASSLRSGYGYTF. CDR3 nucleotides: TGTGCCAGCAGTTTGAGGTCGGGATATGGCTACACCTTC.

This chain connects TRBV6-5 to TRBJ1-6; no firm D call. Germline CDR1 reads MNHEY; CDR2 reads SVGAGI. CDR3 length equals 14 residues. V lost 7 bases and J lost 0, with 7 bases in between. The CDR3 loop reads CASTESSYNSPLHF. The CDR3 nucleotides are TGTGCCAGCACCGAGAGCTCCTATAATTCACCCCTCCACTTT.

V gene TRBV4-1 combines with J gene TRBJ1-1, with 7 bases aligning to TRBD1. Looked up from germline, CDR1 is MGHRA and CDR2 is YSYEKL. The CDR3 runs 14 residues. With 0 bases clipped from V and 5 bases from J, the junction kept 3 bases outside the gene matches. CDR3 DNA sequence: TGCGCCAGCAGCCAAGACAGGGGGATGACTGAAGCTTTCTTT. Amino acid sequence: CASSQDRGMTEAFF.

The chain uses TRBV4-3 and TRBJ2-5, with TRBD1 matching over 8 bases. The CDR3 extends over 13 amino acids. The junction had 3 bases not matched to a gene; V was cut back by 5 bases and J by 4 bases. Germline loops: CDR1 LGHNA, CDR2 YSLEER. CDR3 nucleotides: TGCGCCAGCAGCAATCAGGGGGCAGAGACCCAGTACTTC. It specifies CASSNQGAETQYF.

This chain joins TRBV5-4 and TRBJ2-1; a weak D match, TRBD2 (5 bases). This CDR3 has 15 residues. Germline CDR1 and CDR2: SGHNT and YYREEE (reference sequence). V was shortened by 4 bases and J by 2 bases, with 13 bases between the two germline ends. This CDR3 is CASSTARTPYNEQFF. The CDR3 DNA follows: TGTGCCAGCAGCACGGCCAGGACTCCCTACAATGAGCAGTTCTTC.

Here the CDR3 reads CASSPVGGSETQYF. The CDR3 nucleotides read TGCGCCAGCAGCCCCGTGGGCGGGTCGGAGACCCAGTACTTC. This rearrangement joins TRBV5-1 to TRBJ2-5, with D tentatively TRBD2 (5 bases). Trimming shortened V by 4 bases and J by 5 bases, and 15 bases separated the two germline ends. CDR3 length: 14 residues. Germline V CDR1 and CDR2: SGHRS, YFSETQ.

The V gene is TRBV25-1, the J gene TRBJ1-4, with a tentative D call TRBD1 (5 bases). There are 15 residues in the CDR3. The V end was cut by 1 base, the J end by 4 bases, with 10 bases between. The germline V gene encodes CDR1 MGHDK and CDR2 SYGVNS. CDR3 region: CASSEWGVFNEKLFF. In nucleotides, the CDR3 is TGTGCCAGCAGTGAATGGGGGGTTTTTAATGAAAAACTGTTTTTT.

The chain joins TRBV7-2 to TRBJ2-5, with 9 nucleotides matching TRBD2. Unmatched junction bases numbered 8, after V lost 1 base and J lost 5 bases. The germline V gene has CDR1 SGHTA and CDR2 FQGNSA. This CDR3 comprises 16 residues. The CDR3 DNA follows: TGTGCCAGCAGCTTAGATGGCGGGAGGGAGGGGGAGACCCAGTACTTC. This translates into CASSLDGGREGETQYF.